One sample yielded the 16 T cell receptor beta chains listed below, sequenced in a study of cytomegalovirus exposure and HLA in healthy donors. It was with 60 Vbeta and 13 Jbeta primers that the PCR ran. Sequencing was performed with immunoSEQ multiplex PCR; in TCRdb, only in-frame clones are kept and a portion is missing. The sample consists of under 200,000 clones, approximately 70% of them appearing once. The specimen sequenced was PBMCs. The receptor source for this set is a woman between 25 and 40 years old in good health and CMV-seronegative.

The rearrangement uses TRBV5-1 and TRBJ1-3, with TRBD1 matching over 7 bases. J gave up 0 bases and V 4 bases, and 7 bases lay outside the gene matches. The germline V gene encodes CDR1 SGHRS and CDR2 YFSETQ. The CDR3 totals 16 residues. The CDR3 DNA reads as TGCGCCAGCAGCCTGACAGGGTGGGACTCTGGAAACACCATATATTTT. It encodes CASSLTGWDSGNTIYF.

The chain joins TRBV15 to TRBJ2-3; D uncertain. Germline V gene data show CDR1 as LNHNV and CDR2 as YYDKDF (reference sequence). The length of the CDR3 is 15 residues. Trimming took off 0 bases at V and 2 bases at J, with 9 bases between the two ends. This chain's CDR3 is CATSRDGADTDTQYF. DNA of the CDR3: TGTGCCACCAGCAGAGATGGAGCAGACACAGATACGCAGTATTTT.

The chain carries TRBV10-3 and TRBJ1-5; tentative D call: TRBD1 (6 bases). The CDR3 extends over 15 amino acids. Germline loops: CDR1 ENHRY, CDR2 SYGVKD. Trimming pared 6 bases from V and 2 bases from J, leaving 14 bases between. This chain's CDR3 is CAISGQLGGNQPQHF. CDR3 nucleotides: TGTGCCATCAGCGGACAGTTAGGCGGCAATCAGCCCCAGCATTTT.

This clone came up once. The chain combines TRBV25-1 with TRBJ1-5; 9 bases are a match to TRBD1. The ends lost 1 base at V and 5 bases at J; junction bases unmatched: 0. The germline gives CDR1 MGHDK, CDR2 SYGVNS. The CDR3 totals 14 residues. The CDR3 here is CASSEWTGDQPQHF. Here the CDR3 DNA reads TGTGCCAGCAGTGAATGGACAGGGGATCAGCCCCAGCATTTT. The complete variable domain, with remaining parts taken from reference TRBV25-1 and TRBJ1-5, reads EADIYQTPRYLVIGTGKKITLECSQTMGHDKMYWYQQDPGMELHLIHYSYGVNSTEKGDLSSESTVSRIRTEHFPLTLESARPSHTSQYLCASSEWTGDQPQHFGDGTRLSIL.

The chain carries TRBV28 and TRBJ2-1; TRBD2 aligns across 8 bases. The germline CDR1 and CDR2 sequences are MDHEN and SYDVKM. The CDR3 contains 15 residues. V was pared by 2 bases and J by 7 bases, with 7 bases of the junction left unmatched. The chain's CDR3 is CASSLTSGTRNEQFF. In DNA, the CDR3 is TGTGCCAGCAGTTTAACCTCCGGGACTAGGAATGAGCAGTTCTTC.

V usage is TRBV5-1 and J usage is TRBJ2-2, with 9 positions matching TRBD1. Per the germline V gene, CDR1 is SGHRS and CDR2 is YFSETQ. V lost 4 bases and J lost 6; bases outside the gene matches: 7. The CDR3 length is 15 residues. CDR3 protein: CASSTGTGSAGELFF. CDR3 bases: TGCGCCAGCAGCACCGGGACAGGGAGCGCCGGGGAGCTGTTTTTT.

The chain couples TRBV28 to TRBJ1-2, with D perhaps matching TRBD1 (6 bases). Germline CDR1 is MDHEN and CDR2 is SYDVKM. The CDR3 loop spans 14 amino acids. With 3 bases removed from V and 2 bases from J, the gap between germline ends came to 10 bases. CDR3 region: CASSFLQGNYGYTF. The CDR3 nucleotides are TGTGCCAGCAGTTTCCTACAGGGAAACTATGGCTACACCTTC.

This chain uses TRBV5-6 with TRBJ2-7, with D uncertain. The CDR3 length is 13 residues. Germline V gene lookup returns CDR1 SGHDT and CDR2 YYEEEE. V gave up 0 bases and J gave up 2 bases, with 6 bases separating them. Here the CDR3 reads CASSLDFPYEQYF. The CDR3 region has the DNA TGTGCCAGCAGCTTGGACTTTCCCTACGAGCAGTACTTC. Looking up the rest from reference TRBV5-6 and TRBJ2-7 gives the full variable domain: DAGVTQSPTHLIKTRGQQVTLRCSPKSGHDTVSWYQQALGQGPQFIFQYYEEEERQRGNFPDRFSGHQFPNYSSELNVNALLLGDSALYLCASSLDFPYEQYFGPGTRLTVT.

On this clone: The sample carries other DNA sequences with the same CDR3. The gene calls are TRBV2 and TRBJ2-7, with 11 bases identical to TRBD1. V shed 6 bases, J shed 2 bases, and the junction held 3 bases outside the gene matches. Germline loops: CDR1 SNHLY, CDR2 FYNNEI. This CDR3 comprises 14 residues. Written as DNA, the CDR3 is TGTGCCAGCAGGCCGGGACAGGGGGCCTACGAGCAGTACTTC. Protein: CASRPGQGAYEQYF.

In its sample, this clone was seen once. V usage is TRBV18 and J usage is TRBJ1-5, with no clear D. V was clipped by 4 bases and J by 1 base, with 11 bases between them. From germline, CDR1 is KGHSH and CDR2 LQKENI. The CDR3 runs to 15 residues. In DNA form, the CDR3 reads TGTGCCAGCTCACTACAATTCACGAGCAATCAGCCCCAGCATTTT. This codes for CASSLQFTSNQPQHF. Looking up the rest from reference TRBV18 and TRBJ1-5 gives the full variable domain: NAGVMQNPRHLVRRRGQEARLRCSPMKGHSHVYWYRQLPEEGLKFMVYLQKENIIDESGMPKERFSAEFPKEGPSILRIQQVVRGDSAAYFCASSLQFTSNQPQHFGDGTRLSIL.

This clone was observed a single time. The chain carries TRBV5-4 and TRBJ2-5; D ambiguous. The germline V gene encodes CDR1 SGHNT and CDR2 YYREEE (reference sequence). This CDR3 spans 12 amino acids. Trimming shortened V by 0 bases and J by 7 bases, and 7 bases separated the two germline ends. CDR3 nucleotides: TGTGCCAGCAGCTTGGATTCGTCGACCCAGTACTTC. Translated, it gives CASSLDSSTQYF. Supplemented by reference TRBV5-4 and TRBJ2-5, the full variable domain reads ETGVTQSPTHLIKTRGQQVTLRCSSQSGHNTVSWYQQALGQGPQFIFQYYREEENGRGNFPPRFSGLQFPNYSSELNVNALELDDSALYLCASSLDSSTQYFGPGTRLLVL.

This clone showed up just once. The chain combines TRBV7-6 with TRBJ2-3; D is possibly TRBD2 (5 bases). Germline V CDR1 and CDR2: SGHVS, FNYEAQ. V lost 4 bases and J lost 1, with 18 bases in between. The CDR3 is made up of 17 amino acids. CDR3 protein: CASSSSGRRVGTDTQYF. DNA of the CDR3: TGTGCCAGCAGCTCCTCAGGACGGCGGGTCGGCACAGATACGCAGTATTTT.

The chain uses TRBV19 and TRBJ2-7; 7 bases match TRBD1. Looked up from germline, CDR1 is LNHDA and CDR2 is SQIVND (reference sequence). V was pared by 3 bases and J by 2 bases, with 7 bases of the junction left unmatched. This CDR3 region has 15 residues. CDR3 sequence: CASSIGRGGPYEQYF. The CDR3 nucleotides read TGTGCCAGTAGTATCGGTAGAGGGGGCCCCTACGAGCAGTACTTC. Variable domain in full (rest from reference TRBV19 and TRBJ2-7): DGGITQSPKYLFRKEGQNVTLSCEQNLNHDAMYWYRQDPGQGLRLIYYSQIVNDFQKGDIAEGYSVSREKKESFPLTVTSAQKNPTAFYLCASSIGRGGPYEQYFGPGTRLTVT.

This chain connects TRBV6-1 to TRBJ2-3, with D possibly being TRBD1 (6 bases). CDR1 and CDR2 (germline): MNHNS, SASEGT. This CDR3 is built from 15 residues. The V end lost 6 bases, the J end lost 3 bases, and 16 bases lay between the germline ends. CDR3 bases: TGTGCCAGCAGAACAGGGCAATTACCAACAGATACGCAGTATTTT. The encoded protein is CASRTGQLPTDTQYF.

For the CDR3, the DNA is TGTGCCAGCAGCACCCAGGGGGCAGATACGCAGTATTTT. This translates into CASSTQGADTQYF. The rearrangement uses TRBV7-2 and TRBJ2-3; 7 bases fit TRBD1. With V trimmed by 5 bases and J by 4 bases, 3 bases remained unmatched. The CDR3 runs 13 residues. Germline CDR1 SGHTA, CDR2 FQGNSA.

The CDR3 here is CASSAKTSYEQYF. The CDR3 bases are TGTGCCAGCAGCGCCAAGACATCCTACGAGCAGTACTTC. This chain uses TRBV9 with TRBJ2-7; D is undetermined. Germline values: CDR1 SGDLS, CDR2 YYNGEE. CDR3 length equals 13 residues. V lost 3 bases to trimming and J lost 1 base, with 8 bases between them.